This T cell receptor (beta chain) appears in the sequencing data of a study of OX40 agonist ivuxolimab in advanced cancers. For the study in its entirety: Ivuxolimab was an agonistic, fully human IgG2 monoclonal antibody directed against OX40 (CD134), a costimulatory receptor. Intravenous ivuxolimab was administered to patients every 2 weeks at six dose levels: 0.01, 0.1, 0.3, 1.5, 3 and 10 mg/kg. Among the 50 to 55 dose-escalation patients, about 20 had hepatocellular carcinoma, around 15 melanoma, 9 renal cell carcinoma and 9 head and neck cancer. In the dose-escalation cohort, 70% to 85% of patients were male, and the mean age was around 60 years, with a range of roughly 20 to 79. Patients were allowed to have had prior anti-PD-1, anti-PD-L1 or anti-CTLA-4 therapy, and approximately 43% of the dose-escalation patients had previously received checkpoint inhibitors. Partial responses occurred in three dose-escalation patients: two with cutaneous melanoma and one with hepatocellular carcinoma. The point of sequencing TCRbeta in the periphery was to test whether ivuxolimab changed TCR sequence diversity and drove clonal T-cell expansion. The paper describes the monotherapy dose-escalation part (N of about 55 patients) of the phase I trial of ivuxolimab.

Genomic DNA was isolated from the sorted cells so that the TCRbeta CDR3 region could be sequenced. TCRbeta CDR3 regions were sequenced using the immunoSEQ Assay. This immuneACCESS table, as held by TCRdb, lists in-frame sequences with V and J called but not all clones. Of the missing ones, under half trace to an unresolved V gene in checked studies; the others have no known cause. This sample has 45,000 to 55,000 clones in its table, and around four fifths of those were observed once. The ten top clones hold over 1.5% of the sample. Turning to this clone: The target of this receptor is not known. Per-nucleotide qualities are absent, and no much larger clonotype sits a single base away.

Patients with autoimmune disease history or receiving systemic immunosuppression were excluded from the trial. Peripheral blood for TCR sequencing was drawn from every dose cohort at baseline, at cycle 4 day 1 and at cycle 7 day 1. Samples were obtained from an open-label, multicenter, first-in-human phase I dose-escalation trial of ivuxolimab. Adults with locally advanced or metastatic head and neck squamous cell, hepatocellular, melanoma or renal cell carcinoma were enrolled in the trial. CD4+ and CD8+ T cells were sorted separately from peripheral blood before TCR sequencing. CDR1 SEHNR and CDR2 FQNEAQ were looked up in the germline V gene (reference sequence). From the cysteine through the phenylalanine, the CDR3 covers 14 amino acids. The read is trimmed to its CDR3 DNA, 42 bases read in frame from base 1. Cut back by 4 bases and 3 bases, the V and J ends lie 11 bases apart. Overall study outcomes, separate from this receptor: After ivuxolimab, expanded clones were on average more numerous among CD8+ T cells than among CD4+ T cells. In the 0.1-3.0 mg/kg groups, partial responders had among the lowest normalized peripheral clonal expansion, particularly in CD8+ T cells. Clonal expansion of both CD4+ and CD8+ blood T cells was observed from baseline to week 6 at doses 0.1 to 3.0 mg/kg. Antigen specificity was not determined for the clonally expanded peripheral T cells. Low levels of normalized T-cell clonal expansion were also seen in some nonresponding patients.

The sequence was obtained from an adult with an advanced solid tumor such as melanoma, head and neck, liver or kidney cancer. The material was CD4+ or CD8+ T cells sorted from blood, obtained in a trial of the OX40 agonist ivuxolimab. The chain was built from TRBV7-9 and TRBJ2-3, with the identity of the D gene unclear. The DNA sequence follows: TGTGCCAGCAGCTCGGACGGGTGGACAGATACGCAGTATTTT. Its protein product is CASSSDGWTDTQYF.